This T cell receptor beta chain was profiled in a study of cytomegalovirus exposure and HLA in healthy donors. This clone was observed a handful of times. 60 Vbeta and 13 Jbeta primers were used in PCR. Clones were sequenced by immunoSEQ multiplex PCR, and TCRdb holds only the in-frame ones, with some missing. Among 150,000 or so clones listed, 70% to 80% were seen once. V dropped 3 bases and J dropped 0 bases, with 9 bases sitting between them. The CDR3 is 15 amino acids. Germline-derived CDR1 and CDR2 are SNHLY and FYNNEI. The clonotype originates from a man in his thirties or forties in good health and CMV-seropositive. The material sequenced was PBMCs. The V call is TRBV2, the J call TRBJ1-5; a weak D match, TRBD1 (6 bases). Here the CDR3 reads CASSEIQGSNQPQHF. CDR3 nucleotides: TGTGCCAGCAGTGAGATACAGGGTAGCAATCAGCCCCAGCATTTT.